Below are 27 T cell receptor beta chains sequenced from a single sample in a study of blood T cell repertoires in COVID-19. Using immunoSEQ multiplex PCR, the repertoire was profiled, and TCRdb retains in-frame clones only, with some absent. The profile shows a few hundred thousand clones, approximately 87% of them singletons. Sequenced material: peripheral blood. The receptors originated from a man between 60 and 70 years old who had recovered from COVID-19.

This clone has more than one count but fewer than ten. The chain couples TRBV30 to TRBJ1-2; tentatively, D is TRBD1 (5 bases). Germline-derived CDR1 and CDR2 are GTSNPN and SVGIG (reference sequence). This CDR3 has 15 residues. Trimming shortened V by 3 bases and J by 4 bases, and 18 bases separated the two germline ends. CDR3 nucleotide sequence: TGTGCCTGGAGCCTCACGCGGCAGGGTCGCTATGGCTACACCTTC. Residues: CAWSLTRQGRYGYTF.

This chain joins TRBV5-1 and TRBJ1-2, with 11 positions matching TRBD1. The V gene's germline CDR1 is SGHRS and CDR2 YFSETQ. J lost 5 bases, V lost 4 bases, and 4 bases had no gene match. The CDR3 runs 14 residues. The CDR3 bases are TGCGCCAGCAGCGAGGACAGGGGGCAGTATGGCTACACCTTC. Its translation: CASSEDRGQYGYTF. Looking up the rest from reference TRBV5-1 and TRBJ1-2 gives the full variable domain: KAGVTQTPRYLIKTRGQQVTLSCSPISGHRSVSWYQQTPGQGLQFLFEYFSETQRNKGNFPGRFSGRQFSNSRSEMNVSTLELGDSALYLCASSEDRGQYGYTFGSGTRLTVV.

The chain carries TRBV5-4 and TRBJ2-1; possible D gene TRBD2, 6 bases. Germline CDR1 SGHNT, CDR2 YYREEE (reference sequence). Deletions cut 4 bases from V and 2 bases from J, with 10 bases between. The CDR3 has 14 residues. In DNA, the CDR3 is TGTGCCAGCAGCCCGGAGCGGGCCTACAATGAGCAGTTCTTC. Translation gives CASSPERAYNEQFF.

This clone appeared once. This rearrangement joins TRBV7-3 to TRBJ1-1, with D possibly being TRBD1 (5 bases). Trimming stripped 5 bases from V and 0 bases from J, with 19 bases between. The CDR3 is made up of 17 amino acids. Germline CDR1 and CDR2: SGHTA and FQGTGA. The CDR3: CASSPFRGTDLNTEAFF. DNA of the CDR3: TGTGCCAGCAGCCCATTCCGGGGGACGGACCTGAACACTGAAGCTTTCTTT.

V and J are TRBV7-6 and TRBJ1-2; D remains ambiguous. CDR3 size: 15 residues. Trimming cost V 5 bases and J 0 bases, with 13 bases left between them. CDR1 is SGHVS and CDR2 is FNYEAQ in the germline V gene. CDR3 in DNA: TGTGCCAGCAGCCCTCGCGCAGACTCTAACTATGGCTACACCTTC. Encoded protein: CASSPRADSNYGYTF.

The chain employs TRBV19 and TRBJ2-6; possibly TRBD1 for D (5 bases). Trimming left V 3 bases short and J 2 bases short, with 14 bases between. This CDR3 region has 17 residues. Germline assignment: CDR1 LNHDA and CDR2 SQIVND (reference sequence). This chain's CDR3 is CASSILLVGPGANVLTF. DNA for the CDR3: TGTGCCAGTAGTATCCTCCTCGTGGGGCCTGGGGCCAACGTCCTGACTTTC.

This clone turned up a few times. The chain has TRBV10-3 and TRBJ1-1; the D gene is possibly TRBD1 (5 bases). This CDR3 is 15 amino acids long. Germline V gives CDR1 ENHRY, CDR2 SYGVKD. V lost 6 bases to trimming and J lost 2 bases, with 16 bases between them. In DNA, the CDR3 is TGTGCCATCAGGCCCCCCGGGGGGACCAACACTGAAGCTTTCTTT. It specifies CAIRPPGGTNTEAFF.

Details on this clone: Its ends do not fully match the called genes, so a read error is possible. The CDR3 reads CAWSTPLAGGTGTQYF. CDR3 DNA sequence: TGTGCCTGGAGCACCCCCCTAGCGGGAGGCACAGGTACGCAGTATTTT. The chain recombines TRBV30 with TRBJ2-3; 11 nucleotides agree with TRBD2. The CDR3 has 16 residues. Germline assignment: CDR1 GTSNPN and CDR2 SVGIG (reference sequence).

This chain links TRBV27 with TRBJ1-2, with D perhaps TRBD1 (5 bases). Germline V gene lookup returns CDR1 MNHEY and CDR2 SMNVEV (reference sequence). This CDR3 is built from 14 residues. Trimming cost V 3 bases and J 4 bases, with 12 bases left between them. The CDR3 loop is CASSLGGAGYGYTF. CDR3 coding DNA: TGTGCCAGCAGTTTGGGAGGGGCGGGCTATGGCTACACCTTC.

The V gene is TRBV7-4, the J gene TRBJ2-3; TRBD1 might be the D (6 bases). In germline, CDR1 is SGHVT, CDR2 SQSDAQ. V was clipped by 2 bases and J by 0 bases, with 24 bases between them. The CDR3 runs 20 residues. CDR3 residues: CASSLRSRTVIIPSTDTQYF. The CDR3 bases are TGTGCCAGCAGCTTAAGGTCTCGGACAGTAATAATTCCTAGCACAGATACGCAGTATTTT.

This clone was recorded only once. The chain has TRBV10-2 and TRBJ2-7; no definite D call. Germline CDR1 reads WSHSY; CDR2 reads SAAADI. V was pared by 2 bases and J by 5 bases, with 16 bases between. The CDR3 has 15 residues. CDR3 protein: CASSEVSRPRNEQYF. The CDR3 nucleotides are TGCGCCAGCAGTGAGGTCTCCCGACCTAGGAACGAGCAGTACTTC.

The chain carries TRBV9 and TRBJ1-2, with TRBD1 identical over 7 bases. The CDR3 has 15 residues. The V and J ends lost 3 bases and 4 bases, in that order; junction bases with no gene match: 9. From germline, CDR1 is SGDLS and CDR2 YYNGEE. The CDR3 DNA is TGTGCCAGCAGCGCCGAAGGAGGGGGCCCCTATGGCTACACCTTC. Translation gives CASSAEGGGPYGYTF. The full variable domain, with the rest looked up from reference TRBV9 and TRBJ1-2, is DSGVTQTPKHLITATGQRVTLRCSPRSGDLSVYWYQQSLDQGLQFLIQYYNGEERAKGNILERFSAQQFPDLHSELNLSSLELGDSALYFCASSAEGGGPYGYTFGSGTRLTVV.

This clone was detected only once. The V call is TRBV30, the J call TRBJ1-4, with a tentative D call TRBD1 (5 bases). The V gene's germline CDR1 is GTSNPN and CDR2 SVGIG (reference sequence). V lost 0 bases to trimming and J lost 4 bases, with 15 bases between them. The length of the CDR3 is 16 residues. The CDR3: CAWSVSIRGINEKLFF. In nucleotides, the CDR3 is TGTGCCTGGAGTGTTTCGATTCGGGGGATTAATGAAAAACTGTTTTTT.

This chain joins TRBV25-1 and TRBJ1-4; D not resolved. Trimming took 2 bases from V and 7 from J, leaving 14 bases between them. CDR1 and CDR2 from the germline V gene are MGHDK and SYGVNS. CDR3 size: 15 residues. The CDR3 DNA reads as TGTGCCAGCAGTGAAGACTGGGGAGGTGGTGAAAAACTGTTTTTT. It yields the protein CASSEDWGGGEKLFF.

The chain couples TRBV7-3 to TRBJ2-2, with 7 bases lining up with TRBD1. V lost 1 base and J lost 4; bases outside the gene matches: 6. Per the germline V gene, CDR1 is SGHTA and CDR2 is FQGTGA. The CDR3 is 16 residues long. CDR3 DNA sequence: TGTGCCAGCAGCTTAATTGGGACAGTAGGCACCGGGGAGCTGTTTTTT. Translation gives CASSLIGTVGTGELFF.

The J gene is TRBJ1-5, the V gene TRBV18; D remains unclear. CDR1 is KGHSH, CDR2 LQKENI, per germline. Trimming took off 3 bases at V and 0 bases at J, with 18 bases between the two ends. The CDR3 consists of 18 residues. CDR3 protein: CASSPAAGGSDSNQPQHF. CDR3 in DNA: TGTGCCAGCTCACCCGCGGCAGGAGGTTCTGATAGCAATCAGCCCCAGCATTTT.

The chain is built from TRBV20-1 and TRBJ1-6, with 7 bases fitting TRBD1. The CDR3 is 17 amino acids. With 3 bases clipped from V and 0 bases from J, the junction kept 8 bases outside the gene matches. Germline-derived CDR1 and CDR2 are DFQATT and SNEGSKA (reference sequence). DNA for the CDR3: TGCAGTGCTAGTCGGCAGGGGGATAGCTCCTATAATTCACCCCTCCACTTT. Amino acid sequence: CSASRQGDSSYNSPLHF.

A word on this clone: Other DNA sequences in the sample encode the same CDR3. The gene calls are TRBV5-1 and TRBJ1-2, with 9 positions matching TRBD1. The CDR3 covers 13 residues. The V gene end was trimmed by 0 bases and the J gene end by 6 bases; junction bases not matched to a gene: 0. CDR1 is SGHRS and CDR2 is YFSETQ in the germline V gene. CDR3: CASSLGQGDGYTF. CDR3 in DNA: TGCGCCAGCAGCTTGGGACAGGGGGATGGCTACACCTTC.

The chain combines TRBV9 with TRBJ2-3, with 8 bases identical to TRBD1. V lost 2 bases and J lost 0; bases outside the gene matches: 2. Germline lookup yields CDR1 SGDLS and CDR2 YYNGEE. CDR3 length equals 15 residues. The CDR3 region has the DNA TGTGCCAGCAGCGTCAGGGGGCAAAGCACAGATACGCAGTATTTT. It yields the protein CASSVRGQSTDTQYF.

V and J are TRBV7-2 and TRBJ2-7; tentative D call: TRBD2 (7 bases). This CDR3 contains 15 residues. V lost 4 bases, J lost 6 bases, and 19 bases lay in between. Germline V gene sequence: CDR1 SGHTA, CDR2 FQGNSA. As DNA, the CDR3 is TGTGCCAGCAGCTCAGTGGCGGGGGCCCCAGGCGAGCAGTACTTC. Its protein product is CASSSVAGAPGEQYF.

The chain recombines TRBV10-1 with TRBJ2-2, with TRBD2 as a possible D gene (6 bases). The CDR3 sequence is 13 residues long. Germline CDR1 WNHNN, CDR2 SYGVQD (reference sequence). The germline V and J ends were trimmed by 7 bases and 5 bases, with 11 bases remaining between them. The DNA of the CDR3 is TGCGCCAGCAATACCGGGGGAACCGGGGAGCTGTTTTTT. It codes for CASNTGGTGELFF.

Points on this clone: Different DNA sequences within this sample yield the same CDR3. This chain uses TRBV19 with TRBJ2-1, with 7 bases lining up with TRBD1. The junction had 6 bases not matched to a gene; V was cut back by 7 bases and J by 0 bases. Germline V gives CDR1 LNHDA, CDR2 SQIVND (reference sequence). This CDR3 is built from 15 residues. The CDR3 reads CASNPDRSSYNEQFF. CDR3 bases: TGTGCCAGTAACCCGGACAGGTCCTCCTACAATGAGCAGTTCTTC.

The chain combines TRBV5-8 with TRBJ2-1; TRBD1 is a possible D gene (6 bases). With 0 bases removed from V and 10 bases from J, the gap between germline ends came to 8 bases. Germline V lookup: CDR1 SGHTS, CDR2 YDEGEE. The CDR3 totals 12 residues. The CDR3: CASSLDRVEQFF. The CDR3 DNA is TGTGCCAGCAGCTTGGACAGGGTAGAGCAGTTCTTC.

This clone was seen just once. The V gene is TRBV19, the J gene TRBJ1-1; D unresolved. The CDR3 is made up of 15 amino acids. Germline V CDR1 and CDR2: LNHDA, SQIVND (reference sequence). Between the trimmed V and J ends, which lost 7 bases and 6 bases, there was a span of 21 bases. Written as DNA, the CDR3 is TGTGCCAGTACCTCCCTCGAATCGCGGTTCTCTGAAGCTTTCTTT. It translates to CASTSLESRFSEAFF.

The chain carries TRBV27 and TRBJ2-1; 7 nucleotides align to TRBD2. Per the germline V gene, CDR1 is MNHEY and CDR2 is SMNVEV (reference sequence). Trimming cost V 0 bases and J 7 bases; bases outside gene matches: 15. CDR3 length: 18 amino acids. The CDR3 DNA is TGTGCCAGCAGTTTATCTGGACTTGGCGGGAGTAGGGTGAATGAGCAGTTCTTC. This encodes CASSLSGLGGSRVNEQFF.

The chain is built from TRBV6-5 and TRBJ1-1; D might be TRBD1 (5 bases). Trimming removed 8 bases at V and 4 bases at J, with 17 bases between. CDR1 and CDR2 from the germline V gene are MNHEY and SVGAGI. The CDR3 length is 14 residues. The CDR3: CASVPGYFSTEAFF. CDR3 DNA sequence: TGTGCCAGCGTCCCAGGGTATTTTTCCACTGAAGCTTTCTTT.

V gene TRBV6-1 combines with J gene TRBJ1-1, with 9 bases fitting TRBD1. Germline trimming cut 1 base from V and 4 bases from J; bases unmatched to any gene: 1. The germline V gene has CDR1 MNHNS and CDR2 SASEGT. The CDR3 has 14 amino acids. CDR3: CASSEDRGRTEAFF. CDR3 nucleotides: TGTGCCAGCAGTGAAGACAGGGGGCGCACTGAAGCTTTCTTT.